A single sample gave rise to the 22 T cell receptor beta chains below, sequenced in a study of blood T cell repertoires in COVID-19. Clones were sequenced by immunoSEQ multiplex PCR, and TCRdb holds only the in-frame ones, with some missing. The sample records hundreds of thousands of clones, roughly 87% being singletons. Sequencing was performed on PBMCs or T cells enriched from blood (not recorded which). Receptors were obtained from a young woman who had recovered from COVID-19.

V gene TRBV6-4 combines with J gene TRBJ1-2; D is perhaps TRBD1 (5 bases). Deletions cut 0 bases from V and 8 bases from J, with 25 bases between. The CDR3 is 18 amino acids. The germline gives CDR1 MRHNA, CDR2 SNTAGT. The CDR3 sequence: CASSDSYRLETVTLGYTF. CDR3 bases: TGTGCCAGCAGTGACTCGTACAGACTCGAGACAGTTACGTTGGGCTACACCTTC.

V usage is TRBV11-1 and J usage is TRBJ2-3; weak D call: TRBD2 (6 bases). V lost 2 bases, J lost 2 bases, and 14 bases lay in between. The CDR3 consists of 16 residues. Per the germline V gene, CDR1 is SGHAT and CDR2 is FQDESV (reference sequence). CDR3 sequence reads: CASSLSLAENTDTQYF. CDR3 nucleotides: TGTGCCAGCAGCTTATCCTTAGCGGAAAACACAGATACGCAGTATTTT.

The chain has TRBV28 and TRBJ1-5, with TRBD1 identical over 7 bases. The CDR3 extends over 12 amino acids. Trimming at V came to 7 bases and at J to 6 bases, leaving 3 bases not matched to a gene. CDR1 is MDHEN and CDR2 is SYDVKM in the germline V gene. The CDR3 DNA follows: TGTGCCAGCAAGGGGGCGATTCAGCCCCAGCATTTT. Protein: CASKGAIQPQHF.

This rearrangement joins TRBV18 to TRBJ2-3, with D possibly matching TRBD1 (5 bases). The CDR3 is 14 residues long. The germline V gene encodes CDR1 KGHSH and CDR2 LQKENI. V was clipped by 4 bases and J by 2 bases, with 10 bases between them. CDR3 loop: CASSQGIPTDTQYF. CDR3 nucleotides: TGTGCCAGCTCACAGGGGATCCCCACAGATACGCAGTATTTT.

The chain joins TRBV5-6 to TRBJ1-2; D may be TRBD1 (6 bases). V dropped 4 bases and J dropped 6 bases, with 13 bases sitting between them. From germline, CDR1 is SGHDT and CDR2 YYEEEE. The CDR3 totals 13 residues. The CDR3, as DNA: TGTGCCAGCAGCCATTGGACAGTCCATGGCTACACCTTC. It is translated as CASSHWTVHGYTF. The whole variable domain, filled in from reference TRBV5-6 and TRBJ1-2, reads DAGVTQSPTHLIKTRGQQVTLRCSPKSGHDTVSWYQQALGQGPQFIFQYYEEEERQRGNFPDRFSGHQFPNYSSELNVNALLLGDSALYLCASSHWTVHGYTFGSGTRLTVV.

The chain's CDR3 is CSVESGDGYTF. The CDR3 nucleotides are TGCAGCGTTGAGTCGGGGGATGGCTACACCTTC. The chain couples TRBV29-1 to TRBJ1-2; tentative D call: TRBD1 (5 bases). V dropped 3 bases and J dropped 6 bases, with 8 bases sitting between them. The CDR3 totals 11 residues. The germline gives CDR1 SQVTM, CDR2 ANQGSEA.

To note about this clone: An end of the junction does not agree with germline; a read error may underlie this. The chain has TRBV7-6 and TRBJ1-1; 10 positions agree with TRBD1. Looked up from germline, CDR1 is SGHVS and CDR2 is FNYEAQ. This CDR3 has 15 amino acids. The CDR3 nucleotides read TGTGCTAGCAGTCGACAGGGGGCGATGAACACTGAAGCTTTCTTT. Translating it yields CASSRQGAMNTEAFF.

The chain is built from TRBV10-3 and TRBJ2-7; 7 bases align to TRBD2. V lost 3 bases to trimming and J lost 2 bases; unmatched junction nucleotides: 10. The CDR3 runs to 16 residues. The germline V gene has CDR1 ENHRY and CDR2 SYGVKD. CDR3 loop: CAISDSGTKRPYEQYF. DNA for the CDR3: TGTGCCATCAGTGACTCGGGGACTAAACGACCCTACGAGCAGTACTTC.

The chain uses TRBV11-3 and TRBJ1-1, with D possibly matching TRBD1 (6 bases). In germline, CDR1 is SGHNT, CDR2 YENEEA. With 2 bases removed from V and 8 bases from J, the gap between germline ends came to 18 bases. CDR3 length equals 15 residues. CDR3 amino acids: CASSLSRGGGGEAFF. CDR3 nucleotides: TGTGCCAGCAGCTTATCCCGCGGCGGGGGCGGAGAAGCTTTCTTT.

V and J are TRBV12-3 or TRBV12-4 and TRBJ2-1; TRBD2 matches at 9 bases. The CDR3 runs 13 residues. V shed 10 bases, J shed 4 bases, and the junction held 5 bases outside the gene matches. CDR3 amino acids: CATDSGGYNEQFF. The CDR3, as DNA: TGTGCCACCGATAGCGGGGGATACAATGAGCAGTTCTTC.

The chain links TRBV18 to TRBJ1-2; TRBD1 aligns across 7 bases. There are 15 residues in the CDR3. With V trimmed by 0 bases and J by 7 bases, 8 bases remained unmatched. Germline V gives CDR1 KGHSH, CDR2 LQKENI. CDR3 DNA: TGTGCCAGCTCACCACCAATCAGCAGGGGGGCTGGCTACACCTTC. This encodes CASSPPISRGAGYTF.

The chain uses TRBV4-3 and TRBJ2-3, with 10 bases lining up with TRBD2. Germline V gene lookup returns CDR1 LGHNA and CDR2 YSLEER. Trimming cost V 1 base and J 1 base; bases outside gene matches: 5. The CDR3 is 17 amino acids. In DNA form, the CDR3 reads TGCGCCAGCAGCCAAGCTAGCACTAGCGGGGGCACAGATACGCAGTATTTT. Translation gives CASSQASTSGGTDTQYF.

J is TRBJ2-3 and V is TRBV9; D unclear. This CDR3 is built from 17 residues. CDR1 and CDR2 from the germline V gene are SGDLS and YYNGEE. Trimming took off 2 bases at V and 0 bases at J, with 16 bases between the two ends. The CDR3 sequence: CASSVPMAASSTDTQYF. CDR3 DNA sequence: TGTGCCAGCAGCGTTCCAATGGCGGCCTCTAGCACAGATACGCAGTATTTT.

The chain uses TRBV29-1 and TRBJ2-1; 11 nucleotides match TRBD2. J gave up 7 bases and V 4 bases, and 12 bases lay outside the gene matches. Germline V lookup: CDR1 SQVTM, CDR2 ANQGSEA. This CDR3 is 16 amino acids long. CDR3 nucleotide sequence: TGCAGCGTTGGGGAGTCTAGCGGGGGGCCGGGGAATGAGCAGTTCTTC. Amino acids: CSVGESSGGPGNEQFF.

This rearrangement joins TRBV28 to TRBJ1-1, with D unclear. The CDR3 is made up of 14 amino acids. V lost 6 bases to trimming and J lost 3 bases, with 14 bases between them. Per germline, CDR1 MDHEN and CDR2 SYDVKM. The CDR3 reads CASRPRQVDTEAFF. In DNA, the CDR3 is TGTGCCAGCAGACCACGGCAGGTGGACACTGAAGCTTTCTTT.

This clone has just a few counts. V gene TRBV28 combines with J gene TRBJ1-3; tentative D call: TRBD1 (5 bases). The V gene's germline CDR1 is MDHEN and CDR2 SYDVKM. The CDR3 runs 15 residues. V was trimmed by 5 bases and J by 0 bases, leaving 11 bases between them. CDR3 DNA: TGTGCCAGCAGTGGGGCTGACACCTCTGGAAACACCATATATTTT. It specifies CASSGADTSGNTIYF.

V usage is TRBV5-8 and J usage is TRBJ1-1; tentatively, D is TRBD1 (6 bases). V was clipped by 6 bases and J by 4 bases, with 19 bases between them. The CDR3 is made up of 15 amino acids. CDR1 is SGHTS, CDR2 YDEGEE, per germline. CDR3 DNA: TGTGCCAGCACCAAGCTCAGGGGCTTGACCACTGAAGCTTTCTTT. Its translation: CASTKLRGLTTEAFF.

The chain is built from TRBV27 and TRBJ1-1, with D perhaps matching TRBD1 (6 bases). V lost 5 bases and J 0 bases, leaving 16 bases between the germline ends. This CDR3 region has 16 residues. Per germline, CDR1 MNHEY and CDR2 SMNVEV (reference sequence). The CDR3 DNA reads TGTGCCAGCAGTGGGGGCCCGACGGGGATGAACACTGAAGCTTTCTTT. Translating it yields CASSGGPTGMNTEAFF.

The CDR3 coding sequence is TGCGCCAGCAGCCCTCTGGACCGGGACAGCTATGGCTACACCTTC. It is translated as CASSPLDRDSYGYTF. The rearrangement joins TRBV4-1 to TRBJ1-2; 7 nucleotides align to TRBD1. The CDR3 spans 15 residues. Germline V CDR1 and CDR2: MGHRA, YSYEKL. V shed 4 bases, J shed 4 bases, and the junction held 9 bases outside the gene matches.

The chain combines TRBV4-2 with TRBJ2-3, with 7 bases identical to TRBD2. The junction had 19 bases not matched to a gene; V was cut back by 1 base and J by 0 bases. CDR1 is LGHNA and CDR2 is YNFKEQ in the germline V gene. The CDR3 is made up of 21 amino acids. The CDR3 region has the DNA TGTGCCAGCAGCCAAGGAGGTGGGCGGGAGAGTCTGGTTGGGAGCACAGATACGCAGTATTTT. It encodes CASSQGGGRESLVGSTDTQYF.

J is TRBJ2-1 and V is TRBV7-7, with 8 nucleotides matching TRBD2. Germline lookup yields CDR1 SSHAT and CDR2 FNYEAQ (reference sequence). V lost 2 bases to trimming and J lost 6 bases; unmatched junction nucleotides: 6. CDR3 size: 15 residues. The CDR3 reads CASSLFLAGSNEQFF. DNA for the CDR3: TGTGCCAGCAGCTTATTCCTAGCGGGTAGCAATGAGCAGTTCTTC.

The genes are TRBV5-1 and TRBJ1-2; D possibly corresponds to TRBD1 (6 bases). This CDR3 region has 13 residues. The V end was cut by 3 bases, the J end by 8 bases, with 14 bases between. Per germline, CDR1 SGHRS and CDR2 YFSETQ. CDR3 nucleotides: TGCGCCAGCAGCTCCACAGGGAGAGGGGGCTACACCTTC. It specifies CASSSTGRGGYTF. Full variable domain (rest looked up from reference TRBV5-1 and TRBJ1-2): KAGVTQTPRYLIKTRGQQVTLSCSPISGHRSVSWYQQTPGQGLQFLFEYFSETQRNKGNFPGRFSGRQFSNSRSEMNVSTLELGDSALYLCASSSTGRGGYTFGSGTRLTVV.